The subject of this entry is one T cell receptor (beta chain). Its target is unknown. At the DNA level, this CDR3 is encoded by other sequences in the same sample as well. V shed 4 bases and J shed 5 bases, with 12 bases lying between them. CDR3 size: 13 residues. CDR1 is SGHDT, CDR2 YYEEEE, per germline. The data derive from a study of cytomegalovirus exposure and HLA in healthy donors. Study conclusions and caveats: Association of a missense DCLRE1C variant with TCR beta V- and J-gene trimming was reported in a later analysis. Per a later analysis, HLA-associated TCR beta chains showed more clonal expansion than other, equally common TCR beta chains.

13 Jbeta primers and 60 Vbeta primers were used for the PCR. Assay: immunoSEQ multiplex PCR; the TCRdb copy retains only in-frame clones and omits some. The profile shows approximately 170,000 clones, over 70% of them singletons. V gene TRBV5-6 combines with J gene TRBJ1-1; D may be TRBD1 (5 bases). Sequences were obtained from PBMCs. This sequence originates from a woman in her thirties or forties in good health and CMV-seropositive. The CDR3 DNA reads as TGTGCCAGCAGCCAGGGATTTGGGACTGAAGCTTTCTTT. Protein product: CASSQGFGTEAFF.